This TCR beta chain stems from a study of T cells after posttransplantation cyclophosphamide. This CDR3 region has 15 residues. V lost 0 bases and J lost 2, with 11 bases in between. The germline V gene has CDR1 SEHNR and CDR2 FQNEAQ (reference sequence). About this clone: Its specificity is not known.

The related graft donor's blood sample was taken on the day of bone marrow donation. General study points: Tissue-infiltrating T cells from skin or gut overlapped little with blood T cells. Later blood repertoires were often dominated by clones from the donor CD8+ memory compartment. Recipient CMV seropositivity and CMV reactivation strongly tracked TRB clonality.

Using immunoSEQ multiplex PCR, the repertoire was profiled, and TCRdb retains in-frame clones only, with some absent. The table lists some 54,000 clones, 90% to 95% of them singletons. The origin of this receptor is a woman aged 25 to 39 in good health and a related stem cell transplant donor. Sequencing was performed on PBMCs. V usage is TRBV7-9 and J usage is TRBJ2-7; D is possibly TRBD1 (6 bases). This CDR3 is CASSLAGPGAYEQYF. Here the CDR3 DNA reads TGTGCCAGCAGCTTAGCGGGACCAGGGGCCTACGAGCAGTACTTC.